This T cell receptor (beta chain) was profiled in a study of monozygotic twins with inflammatory bowel disease. Germline loops: CDR1 SGHTA, CDR2 FQGNSA. This CDR3 comprises 13 residues. TCRdb re-analyzed the 5' RACE reads; it lists each CDR3 protein once, without DNA. The table for this sample gives 150,000 or so distinct CDR3 sequences. The specimen was blood. The chain uses TRBV7-2 and TRBJ2-5; TCRdb's D call of TRBD2 is untestable without DNA. The sequence came from a human donor with ulcerative colitis or Crohn's disease, or a healthy co-twin of an affected twin (not recorded which). Here the CDR3 reads CASSLLAGETQYF.